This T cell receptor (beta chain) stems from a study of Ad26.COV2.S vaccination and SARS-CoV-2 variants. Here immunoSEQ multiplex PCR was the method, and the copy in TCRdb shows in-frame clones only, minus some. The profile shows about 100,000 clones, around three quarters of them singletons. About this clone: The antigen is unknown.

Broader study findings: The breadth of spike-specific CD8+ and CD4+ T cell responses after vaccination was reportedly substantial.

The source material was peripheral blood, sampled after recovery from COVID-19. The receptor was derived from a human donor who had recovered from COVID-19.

In nucleotides, the CDR3 is TGTGCCAGCAGCCAGTTATCCAGGGTTGGCACCGGGGAGCTGTTTTTT. Translating gives CASSQLSRVGTGELFF. This rearrangement joins TRBV4-2 to TRBJ2-2, with D possibly matching TRBD1 (5 bases). V gave up 3 bases and J gave up 4 bases, with 15 bases separating them. This CDR3 comprises 16 residues. Germline values: CDR1 LGHNA, CDR2 YNFKEQ.